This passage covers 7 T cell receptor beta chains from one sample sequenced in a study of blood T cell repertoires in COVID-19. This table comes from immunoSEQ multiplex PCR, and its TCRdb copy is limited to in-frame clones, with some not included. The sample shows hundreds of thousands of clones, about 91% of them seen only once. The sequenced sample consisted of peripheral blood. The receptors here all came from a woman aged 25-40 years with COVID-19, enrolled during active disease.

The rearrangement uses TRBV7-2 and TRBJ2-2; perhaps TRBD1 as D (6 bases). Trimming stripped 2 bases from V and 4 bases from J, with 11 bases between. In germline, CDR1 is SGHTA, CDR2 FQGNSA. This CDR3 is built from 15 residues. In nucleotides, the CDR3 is TGTGCCAGCAGCTTATTGCAGGGGCGCACCGGGGAGCTGTTTTTT. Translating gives CASSLLQGRTGELFF.

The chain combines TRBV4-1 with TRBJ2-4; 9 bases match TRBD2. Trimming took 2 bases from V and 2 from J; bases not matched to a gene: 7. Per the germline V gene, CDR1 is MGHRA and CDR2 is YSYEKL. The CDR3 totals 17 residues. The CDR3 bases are TGCGCCAGCAGCCAAACAATAGCGGGAGTTCCCAAAAACATTCAGTACTTC. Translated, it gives CASSQTIAGVPKNIQYF.

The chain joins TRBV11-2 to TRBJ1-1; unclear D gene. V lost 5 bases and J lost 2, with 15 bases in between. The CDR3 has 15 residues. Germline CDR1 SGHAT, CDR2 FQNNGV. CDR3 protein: CASSGSARVNTEAFF. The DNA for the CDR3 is TGTGCCAGCAGCGGTTCCGCGCGGGTCAACACTGAAGCTTTCTTT.

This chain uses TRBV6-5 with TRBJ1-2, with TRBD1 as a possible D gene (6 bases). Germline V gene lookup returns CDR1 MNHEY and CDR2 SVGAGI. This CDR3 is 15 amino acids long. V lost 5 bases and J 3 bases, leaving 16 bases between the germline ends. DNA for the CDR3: TGTGCCAGCAGTAACAGGGTGACCCAGTACTATGGCTACACCTTC. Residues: CASSNRVTQYYGYTF.

The CDR3 DNA follows: TGTGCCAGCAGCTCGGGACTCTCCTACGAGCAGTACTTC. Protein product: CASSSGLSYEQYF. The rearrangement joins TRBV11-2 to TRBJ2-7; D may be TRBD2 (6 bases). Germline V gene data show CDR1 as SGHAT and CDR2 as FQNNGV. Trimming cost V 4 bases and J 0 bases, with 7 bases left between them. There are 13 residues in the CDR3. The whole variable domain, filled in from reference TRBV11-2 and TRBJ2-7, reads EAGVAQSPRYKIIEKRQSVAFWCNPISGHATLYWYQQILGQGPKLLIQFQNNGVVDDSQLPKDRFSAERLKGVDSTLKIQPAKLEDSAVYLCASSSGLSYEQYFGPGTRLTVT.

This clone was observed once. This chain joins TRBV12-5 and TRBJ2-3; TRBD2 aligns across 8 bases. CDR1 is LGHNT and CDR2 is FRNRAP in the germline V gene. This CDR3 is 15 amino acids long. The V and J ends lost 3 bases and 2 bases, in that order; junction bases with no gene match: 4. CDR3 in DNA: TGTGCTAGTGGTTTCGGCGGACTAGCCACAGATACGCAGTATTTT. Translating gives CASGFGGLATDTQYF.

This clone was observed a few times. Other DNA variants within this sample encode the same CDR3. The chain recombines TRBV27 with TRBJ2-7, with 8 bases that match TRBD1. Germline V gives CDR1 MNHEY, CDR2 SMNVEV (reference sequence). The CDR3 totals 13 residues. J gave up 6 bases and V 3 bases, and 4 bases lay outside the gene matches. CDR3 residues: CASSFGQGAEQYF. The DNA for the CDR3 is TGTGCCAGCAGTTTTGGCCAGGGGGCCGAGCAGTACTTC.